The rows below give T cell receptor beta chains drawn from one sample of a study of T cell changes during pregnancy in multiple sclerosis. Method: immunoSEQ multiplex PCR; TCRdb's copy keeps in-frame clones and lacks some. The sample lists 90,000 or so clones, around 93% seen once, with 3.5% in the top ten. Material: PBMCs, obtained in the first trimester of pregnancy. Every receptor here comes from a female donor in good health, serving as a control in a pregnancy study. Some clones in this sample may be carry-over from other donors' samples. Both conserved end residues are part of each CDR3. A D gene is named only where the DNA matches it firmly. Clone size appears in some rows only: once, few, many, or a class for an expanded clone.

TRBJ1-6	-	TRBV6-1	-	TGTGCCAGCAGTGACGAGAGTAGGAGCAGACCCCTCCACTTT	CASSDESRSRPLHF
TRBJ2-1	-	TRBV6-5	TRBD1	TGTGCCAGCAGATTAGACAGGGGGTGGGATGAGCAGTTCTTC	CASRLDRGWDEQFF
TRBJ2-3	-	TRBV4-1	TRBD2	TGCGCCAGCAGCCGGCGGGGGATCACAGATACGCAGTATTTT	CASSRRGITDTQYF
TRBJ1-3	-	TRBV28	TRBD1	TGTGCCAGCAGTCAATGGGACAGCTCTGGAAACACCATATATTTT	CASSQWDSSGNTIYF
TRBJ1-1	few	TRBV5-1	-	TGCGCCAGCAGCCCGGGACGGGGGGACACTGAAGCTTTCTTT	CASSPGRGDTEAFF
TRBJ2-6	-	TRBV28	-	TGTGCCAGCAGTCACGACAGGTCTGGGGCCAACGTCCTGACTTTC	CASSHDRSGANVLTF
TRBJ2-7	-	TRBV4-3	-	TGCGCCAGCAGCCCTACTAGGTCCTACGAGCAGTACTTC	CASSPTRSYEQYF
TRBJ2-5	-	TRBV5-4	TRBD2	TGTGCCAGCAGGATAGCGGGGGGGAGGGAGACCCAGTACTTC	CASRIAGGRETQYF
TRBJ2-1	-	TRBV30	TRBD1	TGTGCCTGGAGTGCCAAGGGACAGGGATTAAGTGAGCAGTTCTTC	CAWSAKGQGLSEQFF
TRBJ2-1	-	TRBV19	-	TGTGCCAGTAGCTCCCTCGACAACTACAATGAGCAGTTCTTC	CASSSLDNYNEQFF
TRBJ2-1	-	TRBV4-2	-	TGTGCCAGCAGCCAAGAGGAGCAACTAGGCGCGATCGATGAGCAGTTCTTC	CASSQEEQLGAIDEQFF
TRBJ2-3	-	TRBV19	TRBD2	TGTGCCAGTAGTACAGGACTAGCGGATACGCAGTATTTT	CASSTGLADTQYF
TRBJ2-5	-	TRBV7-9	-	TGTGCCAGCAGCTTTCCGCCCGGACAACAAGAGACCCAGTACTTC	CASSFPPGQQETQYF
TRBJ2-1	-	TRBV5-1	-	TGCGCCAGCAGCTTAAACCCCGGAGCTTTCTACAATGAGCAGTTCTTC	CASSLNPGAFYNEQFF
TRBJ1-3	once	TRBV7-9	TRBD1	TGTGCCAGCAGCTTATGGGACAGGGGGGCAAACTCTGGAAACACCATATATTTT	CASSLWDRGANSGNTIYF
TRBJ2-7	few	TRBV19	-	TGTGCCAGTAGTATTGGGCAGTCCTACGAGCAGTACTTC	CASSIGQSYEQYF
TRBJ1-2	-	TRBV27	-	TGTGCCAGCAGTTCCGGAGATGGCTACACCTTC	CASSSGDGYTF
TRBJ2-3	-	TRBV23-1	TRBD2	TGCGCCAGCAGTCGTATGGTGGGGGGGGGCACAGATACGCAGTATTTT	CASSRMVGGGTDTQYF
TRBJ2-5	-	TRBV20-1	-	TGCAGTGTAGCTAAAGAGACCCAGTACTTC	CSVAKETQYF
TRBJ1-3	-	TRBV30	TRBD1	TGTGCCTGGAGTCCAACAGGGGTTAGAGGCACCATATATTTT	CAWSPTGVRGTIYF
TRBJ2-2	few	TRBV19	-	TGTGCCAGTAGTCCCCGGGACGGGGAGCTGTTTTTT	CASSPRDGELFF
TRBJ1-1	-	TRBV5-5	-	TGTGCCAGCAGCCCACGAATGACAGTACTCATGAACACTGAAGCTTTCTTT	CASSPRMTVLMNTEAFF
TRBJ2-1	once	TRBV6-6	TRBD2	TGTGCCAGCAGCAGAAACCCTAGCGGGAGGGCCTTTGAGCAGTTCTTC	CASSRNPSGRAFEQFF
TRBJ1-6	-	TRBV6-1	-	TGTGCCAGCAATAGGGCGGGTTCACCCCTCCACTTT	CASNRAGSPLHF
TRBJ1-1	-	TRBV5-1	-	TGCGCCAGCAGCATTACCGGGACCGGGGGGTGGACGAACACTGAAGCTTTCTTT	CASSITGTGGWTNTEAFF
TRBJ2-7	-	TRBV6-5	TRBD2	TGTGCCAGCAGTTCCATTAGCGGGAGCTTTTCCTACGAGCAGTACTTC	CASSSISGSFSYEQYF
TRBJ2-1	-	TRBV4-1	TRBD2	TGCGCCAGCAGCCAAGTGGGACTAGATATTTACAATGAGCAGTTCTTC	CASSQVGLDIYNEQFF
TRBJ2-3	-	TRBV7-8	-	TGTGCCAGCAGCCCGGGACTCACGACAGATACGCAGTATTTT	CASSPGLTTDTQYF
TRBJ2-7	-	TRBV5-4	TRBD2	TGTGCCAGCAGCTTGGGACTAGCGGGGGCGAGCTCCTACGAGCAGTACTTC	CASSLGLAGASSYEQYF
TRBJ2-3	-	TRBV7-2	-	TGTGCCAGCAGCTTACGACAGAGCACAGATACGCAGTATTTT	CASSLRQSTDTQYF
TRBJ2-7	-	TRBV5-1	TRBD1	TGCGCCAGCAGCAGGACAGGTCCTTCCTACGAGCAGTACTTC	CASSRTGPSYEQYF
TRBJ2-7	-	TRBV10-2	-	TGCGCCAGCAGTGAGTCTGGGGCAGGGCCGAACGAGCAGTACTTC	CASSESGAGPNEQYF
TRBJ2-2	-	TRBV7-9	TRBD2	TGTGCCAGCAGCTTCAGCGGGGGCCCCTACTCGAACACCGGGGAGCTGTTTTTT	CASSFSGGPYSNTGELFF
TRBJ2-7	-	TRBV13	TRBD2	TGTGCCAGCAGCTTCGGACTAGCGGGGGACGAGCAGTACTTC	CASSFGLAGDEQYF
TRBJ2-2	-	TRBV6-1	-	TGTGCCAGCAGGAGGACGAACACCGGGGAGCTGTTTTTT	CASRRTNTGELFF
TRBJ1-1	once	TRBV4-2	-	TGTGCCAGCAGCCAAGAACTGAGGGGGATATCGAACACTGAAGCTTTCTTT	CASSQELRGISNTEAFF
TRBJ2-1	-	TRBV2	TRBD2	TGTGCCAGCTCCCTAGCGGGAAACAATGAGCAGTTCTTC	CASSLAGNNEQFF
TRBJ2-3	-	TRBV5-6	-	TGTGCCAGCAGCCCCCTGGGGCAGCGCACAGATACGCAGTATTTT	CASSPLGQRTDTQYF
TRBJ2-3	-	TRBV11-2	-	TGTGCCAGCAGCTTAGATCACGGTGCGCAGTATTTT	CASSLDHGAQYF
TRBJ2-1	once	TRBV21-1	-	TGTGCCAGCAGCTTCCTAGCGGGGAGCTCCTACAATGAGCAGTTCTTC	CASSFLAGSSYNEQFF
TRBJ2-5	-	TRBV4-1	TRBD1	TGCGCCAGCAGCCAATCCCAAGGACAGGCTTGGGAGACCCAGTACTTC	CASSQSQGQAWETQYF
TRBJ2-7	-	TRBV9	-	TGTGCCAGCAGGAAAAGGCGGGGACCCTACGAGCAGTACTTC	CASRKRRGPYEQYF